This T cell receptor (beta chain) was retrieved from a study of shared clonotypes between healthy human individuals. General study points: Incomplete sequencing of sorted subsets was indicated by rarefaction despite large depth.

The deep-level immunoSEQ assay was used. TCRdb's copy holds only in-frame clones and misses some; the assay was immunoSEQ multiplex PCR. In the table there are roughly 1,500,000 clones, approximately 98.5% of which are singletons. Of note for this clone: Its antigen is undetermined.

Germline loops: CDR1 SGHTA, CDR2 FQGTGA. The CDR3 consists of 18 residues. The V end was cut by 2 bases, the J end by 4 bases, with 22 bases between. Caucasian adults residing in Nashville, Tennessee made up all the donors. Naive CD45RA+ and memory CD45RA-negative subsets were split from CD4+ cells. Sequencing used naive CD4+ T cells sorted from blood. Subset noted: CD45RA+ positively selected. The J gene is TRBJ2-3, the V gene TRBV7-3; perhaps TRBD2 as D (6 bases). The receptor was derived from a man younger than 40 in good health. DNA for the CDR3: TGTGCCAGCAGCTTACTATCCCCCCCGCGGGAAATCGCAGATACGCAGTATTTT. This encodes CASSLLSPPREIADTQYF.